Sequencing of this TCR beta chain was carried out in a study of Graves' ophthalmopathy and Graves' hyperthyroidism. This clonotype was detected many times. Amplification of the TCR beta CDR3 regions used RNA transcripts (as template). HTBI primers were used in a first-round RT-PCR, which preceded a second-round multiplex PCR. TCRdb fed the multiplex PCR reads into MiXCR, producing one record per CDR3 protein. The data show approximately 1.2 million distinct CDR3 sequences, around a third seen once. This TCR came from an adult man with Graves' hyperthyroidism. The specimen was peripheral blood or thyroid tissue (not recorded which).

CDR3 amino acids: CASRPTGAGANVLTF. The CDR3 bases are TGTGCCAGCAGACCCACAGGGGCTGGGGCCAACGTCCTGACTTTC. This sequence joins TRBV12-3 or TRBV12-4 and TRBJ2-6; 7 bases align to TRBD1. V lost 6 bases, J lost 2 bases, and 4 bases stayed unmatched. The CDR3 runs to 15 residues.